Listed here are 12 T cell receptor beta chains from one sample, sequenced in a study of T cell clones after liver transplantation. Profiled with immunoSEQ multiplex PCR; TCRdb holds only in-frame clones, not every one. The sample yields over 55,000 clones, less than 85% seen once. The specimen was CD4+ T cells from blood, collected at the roughly 16-month timepoint. These receptors originate from a human patient who received a liver transplant. The graft donor may have given rise to some T cells.

The CDR3 coding sequence is TGTGCCAGCAGAAGACAGATGAACACTGAAGCTTTCTTT. Encoded protein: CASRRQMNTEAFF. The rearrangement links TRBV28 to TRBJ1-1, with D tentatively TRBD1 (5 bases). This CDR3 is built from 13 residues. Germline assignment: CDR1 MDHEN and CDR2 SYDVKM. Trimming left V 6 bases short and J 0 bases short, with 8 bases between.

The chain has TRBV2 and TRBJ2-3, with TRBD1 matching over 12 bases. The V segment lost 6 bases and the J segment 3 bases; nucleotides outside the gene matches: 4. The CDR3 consists of 15 residues. Germline V gene sequence: CDR1 SNHLY, CDR2 FYNNEI. The CDR3 is CASRRDRGQTDTQYF. CDR3 sequence (DNA): TGTGCCAGCAGAAGGGACAGGGGGCAGACAGATACGCAGTATTTT.

The chain couples TRBV5-1 to TRBJ2-2; TRBD2 matches at 8 bases. J lost 1 base, V lost 3 bases, and 8 bases had no gene match. CDR3 length: 17 residues. The germline V gene has CDR1 SGHRS and CDR2 YFSETQ. The CDR3 loop reads CASSWSGGPRNTGELFF. The CDR3 DNA follows: TGCGCCAGCAGCTGGTCGGGAGGGCCGAGGAACACCGGGGAGCTGTTTTTT.

The CDR3 DNA follows: TGTGCCAGCAGCCCCACTAGCGGGAGTGGGGATACGCAGTATTTT. Translating gives CASSPTSGSGDTQYF. The chain has TRBV5-6 and TRBJ2-3; 11 bases are a match to TRBD2. J was trimmed by 6 bases and V by 4 bases; bases with no gene match: 7. This CDR3 has 15 amino acids. The germline V gene encodes CDR1 SGHDT and CDR2 YYEEEE.

V and J are TRBV19 and TRBJ2-1; D gene unclear. Trimming shortened V by 0 bases and J by 0 bases, and 9 bases separated the two germline ends. The CDR3 spans 16 residues. The germline V gene has CDR1 LNHDA and CDR2 SQIVND (reference sequence). The CDR3 nucleotides are TGTGCCAGTAGTATAGATAAGTCCGGCTCCTACAATGAGCAGTTCTTC. Its protein product is CASSIDKSGSYNEQFF.

The rearrangement links TRBV6-1 to TRBJ1-3; D call uncertain. V shed 1 base and J shed 7 bases, with 8 bases lying between them. The length of the CDR3 is 13 residues. CDR1 and CDR2 (germline): MNHNS, SASEGT. The CDR3 sequence: CASSEEWRNTIYF. The CDR3 bases are TGTGCCAGCAGTGAAGAGTGGAGGAACACCATATATTTT.

The V call is TRBV6-1, the J call TRBJ2-7, with D perhaps TRBD2 (6 bases). Germline CDR1 MNHNS, CDR2 SASEGT. The length of the CDR3 is 14 residues. V shed 6 bases and J shed 4 bases, with 16 bases lying between them. The CDR3 reads CASSAGGAGYEQYF. CDR3 coding DNA: TGTGCCAGCAGCGCCGGCGGGGCAGGGTACGAGCAGTACTTC.

The CDR3 reads CASSRDPATGELFF. CDR3 nucleotides: TGCGCCAGCAGCCGGGACCCGGCCACCGGGGAGCTGTTTTTT. The V gene is TRBV5-1, the J gene TRBJ2-2; D tentatively fits TRBD1 or TRBD2 (5 bases each). Germline V CDR1 and CDR2: SGHRS, YFSETQ. V lost 4 bases and J lost 4, with 11 bases in between. This CDR3 comprises 14 residues.

This clone was seen at least ten times. The chain carries TRBV7-9 and TRBJ2-1, with TRBD2 matching 9 bases. Unmatched junction bases numbered 5, after V lost 1 base and J lost 7 bases. CDR1 and CDR2 (germline): SEHNR, FQNEAQ (reference sequence). This CDR3 spans 15 amino acids. DNA of the CDR3: TGTGCCAGCAGCTTAGTGCTAGCGGGAAGGAATGAGCAGTTCTTC. It is translated as CASSLVLAGRNEQFF.

V is TRBV5-6 and J is TRBJ2-3, with D possibly matching TRBD2 (5 bases). The V gene lost 4 bases and the J gene lost 4 bases, with 13 bases spanning the gap. The germline CDR1 and CDR2 sequences are SGHDT and YYEEEE. The CDR3 length is 14 residues. CDR3 residues: CASSPSSGADTQYF. The DNA of the CDR3 is TGTGCCAGCAGCCCATCATCCGGGGCAGATACGCAGTATTTT.

This clone was picked up a small number of times. In nucleotides, the CDR3 is TGTGCCAGTAGTACGACTAGCGGGGGTAACACCGGGGAGCTGTTTTTT. Its translation is CASSTTSGGNTGELFF. The chain combines TRBV19 with TRBJ2-2; 12 bases are shared with TRBD2. V gave up 4 bases and J gave up 2 bases; unmatched junction bases: 2. The CDR3 has 16 amino acids. Per the germline V gene, CDR1 is LNHDA and CDR2 is SQIVND (reference sequence).

Remarks on this clone: Other DNA sequences of this sample code for an identical CDR3. The chain is built from TRBV9 and TRBJ2-2; a possible D gene is TRBD2 (6 bases). Germline loops: CDR1 SGDLS, CDR2 YYNGEE. The V end lost 0 bases, the J end lost 0 bases, and 9 bases lay between the germline ends. CDR3 length equals 16 residues. CDR3 protein: CASSVDPGANTGELFF. Here the CDR3 DNA reads TGTGCCAGCAGCGTAGACCCGGGGGCGAACACCGGGGAGCTGTTTTTT.